The following is a T cell receptor beta chain sequence with its context. Its target is not known. Each donor had roughly 10 milliliters of peripheral blood drawn. This sample is part of a study of blood T cells in healthy people across ages. Study-wide results and limits: In older individuals, TCR beta diversity per million T cells was lower, falling roughly linearly with age.

The second PCR ran roughly 7 to 11 cycles with a sample-barcoded 5' primer and J-beta primers. Carrying 12 random nucleotides, a template-switch adaptor labeled each individual cDNA molecule. One entry per CDR3 protein results from TCRdb running MiXCR on the 5' RACE reads. This table has approximately 850,000 distinct CDR3 sequences, around 42% appearing once. Trimming shortened V by 3 bases and J by 4 bases, and 16 bases separated the two germline ends. Germline loops: CDR1 LGHNA, CDR2 YSLEER. This CDR3 has 16 amino acids. The V call is TRBV4-3, the J call TRBJ2-1, with D perhaps assigned TRBD1 or TRBD2 (6 bases each). What was sequenced was blood. This TCR came from a man aged 60-69 years in good health. The CDR3 nucleotides are TGCGCCAGCAGCCACGGACGGGGGCAACTTTACAATGAGCAGTTCTTC. It is translated as CASSHGRGQLYNEQFF.